This TCR beta chain was retrieved from a study of blood T cell repertoires in COVID-19. About the research overall: The origin of the acute and convalescent COVID-19 samples was the United States, Italy and Spain.

The table came from immunoSEQ multiplex PCR; TCRdb's copy has only in-frame clones and leaves some out. This sample carries 300,000 or so clones, around 80% of them seen once, and the ten largest clones take roughly 1.3%. The germline V gene has CDR1 SSHAT and CDR2 FNYEAQ (reference sequence). The ends lost 4 bases at V and 7 bases at J; junction bases unmatched: 10. This CDR3 is built from 18 residues. Material for sequencing was peripheral blood. This receptor was identified in a woman between 50 and 59 years old with acute or convalescent COVID-19. This chain links TRBV7-7 with TRBJ2-2; 15 bases match TRBD2. The CDR3 loop reads CASSSRTSGRAGNGELFF. The CDR3 bases are TGTGCCAGCAGCTCCCGGACTAGCGGGAGGGCCGGGAACGGGGAGCTGTTTTTT. The full variable domain, its missing parts supplied by reference TRBV7-7 and TRBJ2-2, is GAGVSQSPRYKVTKRGQDVTLRCDPISSHATLYWYQQALGQGPEFLTYFNYEAQPDKSGLPSDRFSAERPEGSISTLTIQRTEQRDSAMYRCASSSRTSGRAGNGELFFGEGSRLTVL.